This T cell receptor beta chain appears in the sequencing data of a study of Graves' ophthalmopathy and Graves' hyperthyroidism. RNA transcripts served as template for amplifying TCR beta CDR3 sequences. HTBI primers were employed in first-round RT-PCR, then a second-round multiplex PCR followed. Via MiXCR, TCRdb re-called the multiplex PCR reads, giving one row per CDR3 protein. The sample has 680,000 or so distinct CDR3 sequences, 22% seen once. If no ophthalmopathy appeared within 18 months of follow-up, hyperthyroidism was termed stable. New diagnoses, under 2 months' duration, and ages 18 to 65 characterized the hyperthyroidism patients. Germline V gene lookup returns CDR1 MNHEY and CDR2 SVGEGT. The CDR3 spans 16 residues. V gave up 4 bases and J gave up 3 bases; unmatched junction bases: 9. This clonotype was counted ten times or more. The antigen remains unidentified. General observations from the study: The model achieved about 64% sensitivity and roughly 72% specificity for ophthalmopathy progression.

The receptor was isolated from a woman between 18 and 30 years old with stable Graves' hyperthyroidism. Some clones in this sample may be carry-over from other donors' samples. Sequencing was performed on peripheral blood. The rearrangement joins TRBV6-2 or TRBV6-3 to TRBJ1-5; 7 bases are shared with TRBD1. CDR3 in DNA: TGTGCCAGCAGTTCCCCGACAGGGCACTTCAATCAGCCCCAGCATTTT. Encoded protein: CASSSPTGHFNQPQHF.